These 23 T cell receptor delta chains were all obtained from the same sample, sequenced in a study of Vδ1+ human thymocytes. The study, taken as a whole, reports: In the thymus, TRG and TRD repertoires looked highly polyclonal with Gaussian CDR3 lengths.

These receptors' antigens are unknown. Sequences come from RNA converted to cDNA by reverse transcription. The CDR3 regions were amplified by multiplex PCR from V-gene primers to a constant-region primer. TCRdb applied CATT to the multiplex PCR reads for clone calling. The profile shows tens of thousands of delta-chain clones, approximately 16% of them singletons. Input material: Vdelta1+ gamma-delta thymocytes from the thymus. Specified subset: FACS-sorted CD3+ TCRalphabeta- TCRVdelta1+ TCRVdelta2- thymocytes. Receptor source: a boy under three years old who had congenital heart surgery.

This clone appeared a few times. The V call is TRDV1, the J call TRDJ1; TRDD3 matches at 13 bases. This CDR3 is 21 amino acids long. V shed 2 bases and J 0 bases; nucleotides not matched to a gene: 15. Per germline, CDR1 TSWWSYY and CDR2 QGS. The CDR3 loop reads CALGETVCTGGYGSNTDKLIF. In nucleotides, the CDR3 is TGTGCTCTTGGGGAAACCGTATGTACTGGGGGATACGGTTCAAACACCGATAAACTCATCTTT.

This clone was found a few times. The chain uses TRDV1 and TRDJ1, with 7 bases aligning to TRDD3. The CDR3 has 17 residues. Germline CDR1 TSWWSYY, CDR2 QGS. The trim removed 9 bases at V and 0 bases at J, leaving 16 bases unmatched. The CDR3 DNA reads TGTGCTCTAATCTACGTCGGATACGCCACGTACACCGATAAACTCATCTTT. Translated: CALIYVGYATYTDKLIF.

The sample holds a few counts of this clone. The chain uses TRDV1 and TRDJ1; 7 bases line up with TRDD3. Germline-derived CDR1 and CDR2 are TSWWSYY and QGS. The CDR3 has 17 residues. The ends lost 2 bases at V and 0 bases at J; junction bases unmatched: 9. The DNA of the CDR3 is TGTGCTCTTGGGGAAGTCTGGGGGGACCCGTACACCGATAAACTCATCTTT. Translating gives CALGEVWGDPYTDKLIF.

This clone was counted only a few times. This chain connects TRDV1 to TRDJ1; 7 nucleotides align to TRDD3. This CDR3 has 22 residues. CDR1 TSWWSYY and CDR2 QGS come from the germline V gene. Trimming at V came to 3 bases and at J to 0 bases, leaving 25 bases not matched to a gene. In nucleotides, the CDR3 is TGTGCTCTTGGGGATAACTCGCCGTCTGGGGGCAAGCCAAGTGGGAACACCGATAAACTCATCTTT. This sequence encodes CALGDNSPSGGKPSGNTDKLIF.

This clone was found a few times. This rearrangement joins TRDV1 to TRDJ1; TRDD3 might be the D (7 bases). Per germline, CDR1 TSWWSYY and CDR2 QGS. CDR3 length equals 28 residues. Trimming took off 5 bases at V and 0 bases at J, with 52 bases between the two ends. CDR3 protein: CALGNAELGPTLVRLGGGPPLYTDKLIF. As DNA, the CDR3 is TGTGCTCTTGGGAACGCTGAACTTGGTCCTACGCTCGTCCGACTGGGTGGGGGACCCCCCCTGTACACCGATAAACTCATCTTT.

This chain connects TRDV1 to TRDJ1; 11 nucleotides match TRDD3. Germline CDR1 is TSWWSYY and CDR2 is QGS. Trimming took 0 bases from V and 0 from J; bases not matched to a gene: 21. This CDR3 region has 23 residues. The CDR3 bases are TGTGCTCTTGGGGAACTGGGAGTGCCCCCCAAGCATGGGGGATACGAGTACACCGATAAACTCATCTTT. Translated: CALGELGVPPKHGGYEYTDKLIF.

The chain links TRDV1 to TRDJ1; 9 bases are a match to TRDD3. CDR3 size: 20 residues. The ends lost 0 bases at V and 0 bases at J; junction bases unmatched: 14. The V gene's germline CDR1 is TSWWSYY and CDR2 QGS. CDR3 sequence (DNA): TGTGCTCTTGGGGAACTCAAAGGGGGTACTGGGGGAGAGTACACCGATAAACTCATCTTT. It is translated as CALGELKGGTGGEYTDKLIF.

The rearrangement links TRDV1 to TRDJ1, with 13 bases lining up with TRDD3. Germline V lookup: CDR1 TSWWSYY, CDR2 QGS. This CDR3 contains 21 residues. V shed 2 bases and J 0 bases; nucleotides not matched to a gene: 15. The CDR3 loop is CALGEMEIPYWGIRNTDKLIF. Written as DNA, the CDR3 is TGTGCTCTTGGGGAAATGGAAATTCCGTACTGGGGGATACGCAACACCGATAAACTCATCTTT.

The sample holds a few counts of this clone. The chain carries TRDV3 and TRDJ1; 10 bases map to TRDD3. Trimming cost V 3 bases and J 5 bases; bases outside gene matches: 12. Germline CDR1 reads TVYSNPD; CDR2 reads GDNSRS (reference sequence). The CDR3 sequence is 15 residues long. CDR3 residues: CAFGPPTGGCDKLIF. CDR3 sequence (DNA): TGTGCCTTCGGCCCTCCTACTGGGGGATGTGATAAACTCATCTTT.

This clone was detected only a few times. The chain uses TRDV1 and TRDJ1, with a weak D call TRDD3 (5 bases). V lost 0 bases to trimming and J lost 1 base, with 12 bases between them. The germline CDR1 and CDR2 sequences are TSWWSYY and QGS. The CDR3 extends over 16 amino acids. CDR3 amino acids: CALGELEGYFTDKLIF. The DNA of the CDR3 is TGTGCTCTTGGGGAACTAGAAGGATATTTCACCGATAAACTCATCTTT.

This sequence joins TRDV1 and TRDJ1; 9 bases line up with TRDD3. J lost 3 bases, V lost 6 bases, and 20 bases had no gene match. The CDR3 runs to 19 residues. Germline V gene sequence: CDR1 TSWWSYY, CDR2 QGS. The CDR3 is CALGGPATWGYAKADKLIF. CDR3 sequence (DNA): TGTGCTCTTGGTGGGCCCGCGACTTGGGGATACGCGAAAGCCGATAAACTCATCTTT.

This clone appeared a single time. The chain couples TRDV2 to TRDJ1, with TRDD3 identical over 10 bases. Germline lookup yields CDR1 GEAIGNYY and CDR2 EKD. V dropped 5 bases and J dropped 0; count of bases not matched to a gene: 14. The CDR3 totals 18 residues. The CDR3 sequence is CACARSWGICPDTDKLIF. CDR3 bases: TGTGCCTGTGCCCGGTCCTGGGGGATATGCCCCGACACCGATAAACTCATCTTT.

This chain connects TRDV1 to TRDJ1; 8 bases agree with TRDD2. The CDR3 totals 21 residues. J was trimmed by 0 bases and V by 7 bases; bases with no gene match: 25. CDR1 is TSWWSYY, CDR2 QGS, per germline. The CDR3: CALEELPTVGGNPPYTDKLIF. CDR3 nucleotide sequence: TGTGCTCTTGAGGAGCTTCCTACGGTAGGGGGAAACCCCCCGTACACCGATAAACTCATCTTT.

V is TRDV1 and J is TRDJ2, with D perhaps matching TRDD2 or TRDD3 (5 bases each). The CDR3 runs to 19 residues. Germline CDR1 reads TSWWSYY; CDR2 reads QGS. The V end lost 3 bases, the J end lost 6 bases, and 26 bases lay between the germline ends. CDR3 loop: CALGDPAYEGLGEAAQLFF. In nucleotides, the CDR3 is TGTGCTCTTGGGGACCCGGCCTACGAAGGTCTGGGTGAGGCAGCACAACTCTTCTTT.

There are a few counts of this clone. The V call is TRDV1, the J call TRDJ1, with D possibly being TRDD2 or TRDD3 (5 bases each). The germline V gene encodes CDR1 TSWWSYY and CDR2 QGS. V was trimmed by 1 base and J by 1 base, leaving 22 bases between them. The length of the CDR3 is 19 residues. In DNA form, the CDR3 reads TGTGCTCTTGGGGAACGCCCTACGTTTAGGGGGTCCCCCACCGATAAACTCATCTTT. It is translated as CALGERPTFRGSPTDKLIF.

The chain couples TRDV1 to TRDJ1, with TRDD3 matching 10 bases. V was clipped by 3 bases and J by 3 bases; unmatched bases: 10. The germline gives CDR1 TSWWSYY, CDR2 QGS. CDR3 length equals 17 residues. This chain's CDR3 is CALGEPFRLGDSDKLIF. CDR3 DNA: TGTGCTCTTGGGGAGCCATTCCGACTGGGGGATTCCGATAAACTCATCTTT.

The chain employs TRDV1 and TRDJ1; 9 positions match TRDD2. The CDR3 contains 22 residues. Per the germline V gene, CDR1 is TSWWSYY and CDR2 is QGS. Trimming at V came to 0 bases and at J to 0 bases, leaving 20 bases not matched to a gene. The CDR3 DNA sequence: TGTGCTCTTGGGGAACTAGTCCCTTCCTACGTGGGCTGGGGGCCGAACACCGATAAACTCATCTTT. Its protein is CALGELVPSYVGWGPNTDKLIF.

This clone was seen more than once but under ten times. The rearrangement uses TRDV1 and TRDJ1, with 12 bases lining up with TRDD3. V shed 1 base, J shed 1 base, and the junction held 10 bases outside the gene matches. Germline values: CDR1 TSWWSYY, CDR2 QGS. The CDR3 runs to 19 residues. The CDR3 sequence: CALGERGILGDTTTDKLIF. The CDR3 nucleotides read TGTGCTCTTGGGGAACGTGGTATTCTGGGGGATACGACCACCGATAAACTCATCTTT.

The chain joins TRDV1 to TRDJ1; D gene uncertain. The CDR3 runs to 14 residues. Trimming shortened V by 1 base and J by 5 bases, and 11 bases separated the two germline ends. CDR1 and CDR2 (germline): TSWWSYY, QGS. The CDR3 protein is CALGERPPWDKLIF. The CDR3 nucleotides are TGTGCTCTTGGGGAACGTCCTCCCTGGGATAAACTCATCTTT.

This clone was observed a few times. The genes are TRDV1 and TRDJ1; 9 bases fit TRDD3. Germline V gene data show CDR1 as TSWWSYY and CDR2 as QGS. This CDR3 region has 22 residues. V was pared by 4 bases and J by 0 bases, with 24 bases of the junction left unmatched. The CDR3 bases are TGTGCTCTTGGGGCACGACTCCTACGTTCACTGGGGGACTTAATTAACACCGATAAACTCATCTTT. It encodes CALGARLLRSLGDLINTDKLIF.

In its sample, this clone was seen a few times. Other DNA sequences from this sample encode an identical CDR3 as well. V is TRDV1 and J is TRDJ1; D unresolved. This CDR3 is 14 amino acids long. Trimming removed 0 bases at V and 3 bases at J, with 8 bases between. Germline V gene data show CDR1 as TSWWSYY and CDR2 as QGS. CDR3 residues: CALGELGLSDKLIF. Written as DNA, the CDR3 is TGTGCTCTTGGGGAACTGGGTCTATCCGATAAACTCATCTTT.

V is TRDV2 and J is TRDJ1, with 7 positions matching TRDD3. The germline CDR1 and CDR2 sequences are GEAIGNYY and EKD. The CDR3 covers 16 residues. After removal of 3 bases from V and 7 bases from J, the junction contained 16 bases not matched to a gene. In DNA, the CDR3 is TGTGCCTGTGACCTCGTACTGGGGATCCCCCCGGGTAAACTCATCTTT. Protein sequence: CACDLVLGIPPGKLIF.

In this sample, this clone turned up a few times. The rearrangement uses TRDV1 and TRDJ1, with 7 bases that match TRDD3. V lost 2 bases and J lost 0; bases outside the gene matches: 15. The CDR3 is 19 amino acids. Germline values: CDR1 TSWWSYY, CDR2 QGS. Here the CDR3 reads CALGERPGGCGPYTDKLIF. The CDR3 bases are TGTGCTCTTGGGGAAAGACCAGGGGGATGCGGACCGTACACCGATAAACTCATCTTT.